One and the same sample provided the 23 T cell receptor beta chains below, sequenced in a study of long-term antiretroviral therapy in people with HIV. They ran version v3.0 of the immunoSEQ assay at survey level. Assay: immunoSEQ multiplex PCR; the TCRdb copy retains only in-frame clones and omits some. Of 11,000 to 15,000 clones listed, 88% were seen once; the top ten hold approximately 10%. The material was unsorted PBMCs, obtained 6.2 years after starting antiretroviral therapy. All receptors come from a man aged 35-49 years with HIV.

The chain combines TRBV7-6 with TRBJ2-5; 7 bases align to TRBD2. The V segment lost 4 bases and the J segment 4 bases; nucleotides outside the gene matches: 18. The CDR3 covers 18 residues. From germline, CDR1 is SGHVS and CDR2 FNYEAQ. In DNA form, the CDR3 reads TGTGCCAGCAGCTCGAGAAGATCCGGGGAGGGCCGAGGAGAGACCCAGTACTTC. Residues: CASSSRRSGEGRGETQYF.

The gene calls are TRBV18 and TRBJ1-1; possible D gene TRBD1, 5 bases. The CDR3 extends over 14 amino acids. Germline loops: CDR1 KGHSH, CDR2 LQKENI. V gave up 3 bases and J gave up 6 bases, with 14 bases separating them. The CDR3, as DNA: TGTGCCAGCTCACCGAAAGGGCAGGGAGCTGAAGCTTTCTTT. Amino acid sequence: CASSPKGQGAEAFF.

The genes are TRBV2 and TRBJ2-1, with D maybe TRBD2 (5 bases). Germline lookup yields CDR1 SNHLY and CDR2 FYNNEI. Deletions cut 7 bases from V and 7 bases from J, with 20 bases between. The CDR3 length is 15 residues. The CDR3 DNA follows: TGTGCCAGCAAGGATGTCTGGGGAGCGAGTAATGAGCAGTTCTTC. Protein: CASKDVWGASNEQFF. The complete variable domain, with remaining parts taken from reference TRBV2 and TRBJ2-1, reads EPEVTQTPSHQVTQMGQEVILRCVPISNHLYFYWYRQILGQKVEFLVSFYNNEISEKSEIFDDQFSVERPDGSNFTLKIRSTKLEDSAMYFCASKDVWGASNEQFFGPGTRLTVL.

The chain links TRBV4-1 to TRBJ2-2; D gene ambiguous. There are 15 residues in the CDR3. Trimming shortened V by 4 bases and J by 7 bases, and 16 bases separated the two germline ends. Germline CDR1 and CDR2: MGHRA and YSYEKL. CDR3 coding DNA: TGCGCCAGCAGCCGAGACCGACGCAACGGCGGGGAGCTGTTTTTT. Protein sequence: CASSRDRRNGGELFF.

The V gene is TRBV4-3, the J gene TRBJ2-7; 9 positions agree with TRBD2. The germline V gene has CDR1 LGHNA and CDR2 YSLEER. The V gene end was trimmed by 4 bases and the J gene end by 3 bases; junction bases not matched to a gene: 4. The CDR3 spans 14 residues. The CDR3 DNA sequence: TGCGCCAGCAGCCGGGCTAGCGGGAACTACGAGCAGTACTTC. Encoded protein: CASSRASGNYEQYF.

The CDR3 DNA reads TGCAGCGTTGTTGGGGGGACAGCATCTTTCGCCGAGTATGGCTACACCTTC. Translating gives CSVVGGTASFAEYGYTF. The chain couples TRBV29-1 to TRBJ1-2, with 7 bases identical to TRBD1. CDR1 and CDR2 from the germline V gene are SQVTM and ANQGSEA. Germline trimming cut 4 bases from V and 5 bases from J; bases unmatched to any gene: 19. The CDR3 totals 17 residues. The full variable domain, in which reference TRBV29-1 and TRBJ1-2 provide the parts outside the CDR3, is SAVISQKPSRDICQRGTSLTIQCQVDSQVTMMFWYRQQPGQSLTLIATANQGSEATYESGFVIDKFPISRPNLTFSTLTVSNMSPEDSSIYLCSVVGGTASFAEYGYTFGSGTRLTVV.

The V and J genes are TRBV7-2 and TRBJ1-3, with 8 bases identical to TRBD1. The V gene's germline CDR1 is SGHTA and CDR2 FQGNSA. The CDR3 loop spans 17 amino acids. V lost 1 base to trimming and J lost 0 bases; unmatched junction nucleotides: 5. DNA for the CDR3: TGTGCCAGCAGCTTAGGGACAGGGTTCATCTCTGGAAACACCATATATTTT. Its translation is CASSLGTGFISGNTIYF. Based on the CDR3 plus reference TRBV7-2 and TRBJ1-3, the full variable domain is GAGVSQSPSNKVTEKGKDVELRCDPISGHTALYWYRQSLGQGLEFLIYFQGNSAPDKSGLPSDRFSAERTGGSVSTLTIQRTQQEDSAVYLCASSLGTGFISGNTIYFGEGSWLTVV.

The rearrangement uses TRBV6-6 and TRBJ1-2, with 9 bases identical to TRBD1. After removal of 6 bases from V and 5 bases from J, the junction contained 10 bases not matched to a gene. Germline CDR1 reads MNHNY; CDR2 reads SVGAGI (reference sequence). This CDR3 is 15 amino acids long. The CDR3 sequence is CASSNRGQGGYGYTF. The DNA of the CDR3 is TGTGCCAGCAGCAATCGGGGACAGGGAGGATATGGCTACACCTTC.

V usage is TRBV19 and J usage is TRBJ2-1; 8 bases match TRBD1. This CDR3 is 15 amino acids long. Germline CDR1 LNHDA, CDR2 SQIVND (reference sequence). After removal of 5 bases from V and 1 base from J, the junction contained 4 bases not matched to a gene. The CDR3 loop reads CASSSGGDSYNEQFF. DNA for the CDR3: TGTGCCAGTAGTTCAGGGGGCGATTCCTACAATGAGCAGTTCTTC.

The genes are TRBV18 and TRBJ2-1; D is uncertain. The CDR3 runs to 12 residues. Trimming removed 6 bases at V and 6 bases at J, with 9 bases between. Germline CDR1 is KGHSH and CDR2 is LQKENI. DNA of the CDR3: TGTGCCAGCTCCTTGGTCCCCAATGAGCAGTTCTTC. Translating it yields CASSLVPNEQFF.

CDR3 amino acids: CASSASGLATEQYF. CDR3 sequence (DNA): TGTGCCAGCAGCGCGTCGGGACTAGCGACCGAGCAGTACTTC. The gene calls are TRBV9 and TRBJ2-7, with 10 bases fitting TRBD2. V gave up 3 bases and J gave up 6 bases; unmatched junction bases: 6. This CDR3 has 14 residues. The germline gives CDR1 SGDLS, CDR2 YYNGEE. The variable domain in full, completed from reference TRBV9 and TRBJ2-7, reads DSGVTQTPKHLITATGQRVTLRCSPRSGDLSVYWYQQSLDQGLQFLIQYYNGEERAKGNILERFSAQQFPDLHSELNLSSLELGDSALYFCASSASGLATEQYFGPGTRLTVT.

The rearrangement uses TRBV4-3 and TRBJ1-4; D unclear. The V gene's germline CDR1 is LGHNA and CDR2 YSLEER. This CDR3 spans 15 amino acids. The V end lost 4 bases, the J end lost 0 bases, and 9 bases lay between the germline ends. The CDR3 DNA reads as TGCGCCAGCAGCCCCCGGGCGTCAACTAATGAAAAACTGTTTTTT. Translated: CASSPRASTNEKLFF.

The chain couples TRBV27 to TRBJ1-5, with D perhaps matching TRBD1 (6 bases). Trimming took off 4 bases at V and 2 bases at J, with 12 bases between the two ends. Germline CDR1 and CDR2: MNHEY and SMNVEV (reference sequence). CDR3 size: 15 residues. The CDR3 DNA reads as TGTGCCAGCAGTTACAGGGCGGTTCGCAATCAGCCCCAGCATTTT. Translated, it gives CASSYRAVRNQPQHF.

Here the CDR3 reads CASNRAQDGMYGAQYF. CDR3 DNA sequence: TGTGCCAGCAACCGCGCTCAAGACGGGATGTACGGCGCCCAGTACTTC. The chain employs TRBV5-6 and TRBJ2-5; possibly TRBD2 for D (5 bases). This CDR3 has 16 residues. Looked up from germline, CDR1 is SGHDT and CDR2 is YYEEEE. V lost 6 bases to trimming and J lost 9 bases, with 27 bases between them.

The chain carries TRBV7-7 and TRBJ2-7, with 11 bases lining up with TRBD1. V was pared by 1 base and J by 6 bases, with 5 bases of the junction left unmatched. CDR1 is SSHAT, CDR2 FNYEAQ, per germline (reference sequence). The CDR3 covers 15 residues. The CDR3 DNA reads TGTGCCAGCAGCTTAGGGGACAGGGGGTCTTTCGAGCAGTACTTC. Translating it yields CASSLGDRGSFEQYF.

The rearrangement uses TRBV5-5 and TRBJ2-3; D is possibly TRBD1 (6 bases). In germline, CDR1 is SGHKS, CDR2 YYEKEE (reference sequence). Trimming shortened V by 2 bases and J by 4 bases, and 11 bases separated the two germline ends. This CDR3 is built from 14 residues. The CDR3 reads CASSFGRGSDTQYF. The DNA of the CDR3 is TGTGCCAGCAGCTTTGGCAGGGGATCAGATACGCAGTATTTT.

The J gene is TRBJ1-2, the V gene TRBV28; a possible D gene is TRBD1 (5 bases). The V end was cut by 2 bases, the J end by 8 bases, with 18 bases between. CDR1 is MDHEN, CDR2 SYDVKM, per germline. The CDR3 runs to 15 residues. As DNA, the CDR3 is TGTGCCAGCAGTTTAGGGGGACCGGACCGGCGGGGCTACACCTTC. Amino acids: CASSLGGPDRRGYTF.

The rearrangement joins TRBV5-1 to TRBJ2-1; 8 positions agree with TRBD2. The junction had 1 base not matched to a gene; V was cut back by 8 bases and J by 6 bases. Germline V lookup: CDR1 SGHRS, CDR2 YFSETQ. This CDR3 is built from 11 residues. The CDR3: CASGLANEQFF. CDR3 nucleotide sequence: TGCGCCAGTGGACTAGCCAATGAGCAGTTCTTC.

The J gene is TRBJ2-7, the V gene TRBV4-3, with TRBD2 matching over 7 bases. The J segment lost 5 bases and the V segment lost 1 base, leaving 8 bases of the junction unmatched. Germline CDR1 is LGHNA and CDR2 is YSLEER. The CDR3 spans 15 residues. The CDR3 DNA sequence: TGCGCCAGCAGCCAAGCGGTGGGAGGGCGAAACGAGCAGTACTTC. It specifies CASSQAVGGRNEQYF.

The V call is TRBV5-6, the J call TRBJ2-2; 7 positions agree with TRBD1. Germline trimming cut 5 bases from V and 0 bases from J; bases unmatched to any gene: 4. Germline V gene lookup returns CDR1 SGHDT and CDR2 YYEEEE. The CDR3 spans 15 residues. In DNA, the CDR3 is TGTGCCAGCAGAAGGGACAGATCGAACACCGGGGAGCTGTTTTTT. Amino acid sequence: CASRRDRSNTGELFF.

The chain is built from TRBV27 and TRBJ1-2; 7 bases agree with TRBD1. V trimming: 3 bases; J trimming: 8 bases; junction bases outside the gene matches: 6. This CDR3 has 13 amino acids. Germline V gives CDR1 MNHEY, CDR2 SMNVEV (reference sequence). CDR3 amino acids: CASSFRDSRGYTF. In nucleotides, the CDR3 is TGTGCCAGCAGTTTTAGGGACAGCAGAGGCTACACCTTC.

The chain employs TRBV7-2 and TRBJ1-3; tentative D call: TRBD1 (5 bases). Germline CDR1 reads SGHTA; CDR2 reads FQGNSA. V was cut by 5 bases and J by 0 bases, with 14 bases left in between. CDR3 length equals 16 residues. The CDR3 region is CASSVWGITSGNTIYF. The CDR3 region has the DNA TGTGCCAGCAGCGTGTGGGGGATTACCTCTGGAAACACCATATATTTT. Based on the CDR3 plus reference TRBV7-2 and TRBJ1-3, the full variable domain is GAGVSQSPSNKVTEKGKDVELRCDPISGHTALYWYRQSLGQGLEFLIYFQGNSAPDKSGLPSDRFSAERTGGSVSTLTIQRTQQEDSAVYLCASSVWGITSGNTIYFGEGSWLTVV.

Here the CDR3 DNA reads TGTGCCAGCAGCCGAGTAGCGGGGACCTCTACAGCAACAGATACGCAGTATTTT. This translates into CASSRVAGTSTATDTQYF. This chain uses TRBV4-2 with TRBJ2-3; 8 nucleotides agree with TRBD2. With 4 bases clipped from V and 3 bases from J, the junction kept 15 bases outside the gene matches. In germline, CDR1 is LGHNA, CDR2 YNFKEQ. This CDR3 is 18 amino acids long.